One and the same sample provided the 17 T cell receptor beta chains below, sequenced in a study of T cell responses to AZD1222 COVID-19 vaccine. Clones were sequenced by immunoSEQ multiplex PCR, and TCRdb holds only the in-frame ones, with some missing. The repertoire includes 150,000 or so clones, 80% to 90% of them detected once, and 5% to 5.5% sits in the top ten. Here the sequenced sample was peripheral blood, taken on day 0 of AZD1222 vaccination. The receptors derive from an adult in good health.

CDR3 amino acids: CASSGRGNLQETQYF. The CDR3, as DNA: TGTGCCAGCAGCGGGAGGGGGAACCTCCAAGAGACCCAGTACTTC. This chain connects TRBV5-5 to TRBJ2-5; D possibly corresponds to TRBD2 (7 bases). The CDR3 has 15 residues. V lost 4 bases to trimming and J lost 1 base, with 14 bases between them. From germline, CDR1 is SGHKS and CDR2 YYEKEE (reference sequence).

The chain employs TRBV9 and TRBJ2-2, with 8 bases that match TRBD1. There are 16 residues in the CDR3. From germline, CDR1 is SGDLS and CDR2 YYNGEE. J lost 2 bases, V lost 0 bases, and 3 bases had no gene match. The CDR3 coding sequence is TGTGCCAGCAGCGTAGTGGGACAGGCAAACACCGGGGAGCTGTTTTTT. Protein: CASSVVGQANTGELFF.

This clone showed up just once. The chain links TRBV24-1 to TRBJ2-1; D is possibly TRBD2 (7 bases). V lost 0 bases to trimming and J lost 7 bases, with 12 bases between them. The CDR3 consists of 15 residues. Germline CDR1 KGHDR, CDR2 SFDVKD. The CDR3 bases are TGTGCCACCAGTGATTTGGGACTAGGGGGGAATGAGCAGTTCTTC. Its translation: CATSDLGLGGNEQFF.

V gene TRBV4-3 combines with J gene TRBJ1-1, with TRBD1 matching over 8 bases. This CDR3 has 17 amino acids. Germline-derived CDR1 and CDR2 are LGHNA and YSLEER. J was trimmed by 6 bases and V by 0 bases; bases with no gene match: 12. The CDR3 sequence is CASSQDRWGRGRPEAFF. The CDR3 bases are TGCGCCAGCAGCCAAGATCGCTGGGGCAGGGGGCGTCCTGAAGCTTTCTTT.

V is TRBV27 and J is TRBJ1-1, with 8 bases aligning to TRBD1. This CDR3 is built from 19 residues. Trimming at V came to 3 bases and at J to 0 bases, leaving 15 bases not matched to a gene. Germline V gives CDR1 MNHEY, CDR2 SMNVEV (reference sequence). The CDR3 bases are TGTGCCAGCAGTTTGGGGGCCGACAGGGGCCTGAGTCTGAACACTGAAGCTTTCTTT. This encodes CASSLGADRGLSLNTEAFF.

The chain uses TRBV7-9 and TRBJ2-7, with 10 bases fitting TRBD1. V shed 1 base and J 5 bases; nucleotides not matched to a gene: 14. The CDR3 contains 18 residues. From germline, CDR1 is SEHNR and CDR2 FQNEAQ (reference sequence). The DNA for the CDR3 is TGTGCCAGCAGCTTAGAATCTGGTCGGGGGACAGGGGTGCACGAGCAGTACTTC. Residues: CASSLESGRGTGVHEQYF.

The CDR3 reads CASSLVRGETEAFF. The CDR3 bases are TGTGCCAGCAGCCTGGTCCGGGGTGAAACTGAAGCTTTCTTT. The chain uses TRBV7-2 and TRBJ1-1; D ambiguous. The germline V gene encodes CDR1 SGHTA and CDR2 FQGNSA. Trimming removed 5 bases from V and 5 bases from J, with 15 bases in between. The CDR3 runs to 14 residues.

This rearrangement joins TRBV3-1 (or the pseudogene TRBV3-2) to TRBJ1-1; D may be TRBD1 (5 bases). The V and J ends lost 7 bases and 5 bases respectively, with 20 bases between them. In germline, CDR1 is LGHDT, CDR2 YNNKEL (reference sequence). This CDR3 is built from 15 residues. This CDR3 is CASISRGGKGTEAFF. The CDR3 DNA reads TGTGCCAGCATCTCCCGGGGGGGGAAGGGTACTGAAGCTTTCTTT.

The CDR3 spells CASSQEGSTNEKLFF. The CDR3 region has the DNA TGCGCCAGCAGCCAAGAGGGGTCAACTAATGAAAAACTGTTTTTT. The chain joins TRBV4-3 to TRBJ1-4; no clear D gene. The CDR3 totals 15 residues. Germline CDR1 LGHNA, CDR2 YSLEER. Trimming stripped 0 bases from V and 0 bases from J, with 5 bases between.

Concerning this clone: Other DNA sequences in this sample translate to the same CDR3. V gene TRBV7-2 combines with J gene TRBJ2-2; D remains ambiguous. The CDR3 spans 14 residues. Trimming took off 1 base at V and 2 bases at J, with 5 bases between the two ends. Per germline, CDR1 SGHTA and CDR2 FQGNSA. CDR3 sequence: CASSLVGNTGELFF. For the CDR3, the DNA is TGTGCCAGCAGCTTAGTTGGCAACACCGGGGAGCTGTTTTTT.

This clone was found once. The chain carries TRBV30 and TRBJ1-1; a weak D match, TRBD1 (5 bases). The CDR3 consists of 17 residues. The germline gives CDR1 GTSNPN, CDR2 SVGIG (reference sequence). Trimming left V 0 bases short and J 2 bases short, with 19 bases between. CDR3 amino acids: CAWSVVGRQTTNTEAFF. In DNA, the CDR3 is TGTGCCTGGAGTGTAGTAGGGCGACAGACAACTAACACTGAAGCTTTCTTT.

The chain uses TRBV7-3 and TRBJ2-3, with 9 bases identical to TRBD2. Germline V CDR1 and CDR2: SGHTA, FQGTGA. The CDR3 runs to 18 residues. V was clipped by 4 bases and J by 0 bases; unmatched bases: 11. The CDR3 loop reads CASSSMGGLAGSTDTQYF. For the CDR3, the DNA is TGTGCCAGCAGCTCCATGGGCGGGCTAGCGGGGAGCACAGATACGCAGTATTTT.

The gene calls are TRBV28 and TRBJ2-7; 12 bases line up with TRBD2. The CDR3 is 15 amino acids. Germline V CDR1 and CDR2: MDHEN, SYDVKM. V lost 5 bases, J lost 6 bases, and 8 bases stayed unmatched. CDR3 DNA: TGTGCCAGCAGTACCAGACTAGCGGGAGCTTTCGAGCAGTACTTC. It translates to CASSTRLAGAFEQYF. The complete variable domain, with remaining parts taken from reference TRBV28 and TRBJ2-7, reads DVKVTQSSRYLVKRTGEKVFLECVQDMDHENMFWYRQDPGLGLRLIYFSYDVKMKEKGDIPEGYSVSREKKERFSLILESASTNQTSMYLCASSTRLAGAFEQYFGPGTRLTVT.

J is TRBJ2-1 and V is TRBV7-3; 7 bases are a match to TRBD2. CDR1 is SGHTA, CDR2 FQGTGA, per germline. With 5 bases clipped from V and 2 bases from J, the junction kept 6 bases outside the gene matches. CDR3 length: 15 residues. The DNA of the CDR3 is TGTGCCAGCAGCCCTCGAGCGGGGCCCTACAATGAGCAGTTCTTC. It encodes CASSPRAGPYNEQFF.

V and J are TRBV19 and TRBJ2-5; 12 bases match TRBD2. Per the germline V gene, CDR1 is LNHDA and CDR2 is SQIVND (reference sequence). Unmatched junction bases numbered 13, after V lost 3 bases and J lost 5 bases. The CDR3 has 18 amino acids. The CDR3 nucleotides read TGTGCCAGTAGTATGCCCCCCGGACTAGCGGGATCCCTGGAGACCCAGTACTTC. It specifies CASSMPPGLAGSLETQYF.

V and J are TRBV18 and TRBJ2-2; no clear D. Trimming removed 4 bases at V and 1 base at J, with 10 bases between. Germline assignment: CDR1 KGHSH and CDR2 LQKENI. This CDR3 is 15 amino acids long. CDR3: CASSLAARNTGELFF. For the CDR3, the DNA is TGTGCCAGCTCACTGGCGGCCAGGAACACCGGGGAGCTGTTTTTT.

For the CDR3, the DNA is TGCGCCAGCAGCCAAGATGGCGTCGCGGGTGGTGAAAAACTGTTTTTT. This gives the protein CASSQDGVAGGEKLFF. The J gene is TRBJ1-4, the V gene TRBV4-1, with D unclear. V dropped 0 bases and J dropped 7 bases, with 15 bases sitting between them. The CDR3 contains 16 residues. Germline CDR1 MGHRA, CDR2 YSYEKL.